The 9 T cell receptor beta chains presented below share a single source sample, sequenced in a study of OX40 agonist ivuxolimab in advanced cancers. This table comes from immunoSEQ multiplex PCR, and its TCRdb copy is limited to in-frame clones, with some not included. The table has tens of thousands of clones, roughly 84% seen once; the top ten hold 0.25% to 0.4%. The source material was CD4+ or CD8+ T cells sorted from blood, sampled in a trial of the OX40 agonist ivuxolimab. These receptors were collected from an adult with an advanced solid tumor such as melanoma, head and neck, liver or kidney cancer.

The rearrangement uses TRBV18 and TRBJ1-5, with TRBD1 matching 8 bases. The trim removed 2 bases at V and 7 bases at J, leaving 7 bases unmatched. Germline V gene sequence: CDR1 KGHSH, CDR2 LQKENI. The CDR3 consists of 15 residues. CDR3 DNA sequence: TGTGCCAGCTCACCAACTACAGGGGGTCGCCAGCCCCAGCATTTT. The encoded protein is CASSPTTGGRQPQHF.

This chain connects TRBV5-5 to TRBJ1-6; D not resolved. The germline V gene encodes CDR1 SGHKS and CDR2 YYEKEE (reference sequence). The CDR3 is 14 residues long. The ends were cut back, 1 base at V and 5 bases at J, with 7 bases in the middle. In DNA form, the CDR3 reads TGTGCCAGCAGCTTGCGGCAGAATAATTCACCCCTCCACTTT. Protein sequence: CASSLRQNNSPLHF.

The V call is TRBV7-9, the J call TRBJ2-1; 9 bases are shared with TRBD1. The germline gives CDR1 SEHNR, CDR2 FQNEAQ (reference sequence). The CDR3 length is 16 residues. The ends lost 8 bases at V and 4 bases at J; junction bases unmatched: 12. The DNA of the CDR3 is TGTGCCAGCTCAAAGGGTGGGACAGGGCTTTACAATGAGCAGTTCTTC. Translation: CASSKGGTGLYNEQFF.

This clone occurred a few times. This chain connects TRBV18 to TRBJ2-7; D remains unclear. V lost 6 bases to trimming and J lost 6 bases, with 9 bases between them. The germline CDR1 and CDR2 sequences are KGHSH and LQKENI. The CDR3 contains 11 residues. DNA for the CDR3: TGTGCCAGCTCGATAGAAGCCGAGCAGTACTTC. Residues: CASSIEAEQYF.

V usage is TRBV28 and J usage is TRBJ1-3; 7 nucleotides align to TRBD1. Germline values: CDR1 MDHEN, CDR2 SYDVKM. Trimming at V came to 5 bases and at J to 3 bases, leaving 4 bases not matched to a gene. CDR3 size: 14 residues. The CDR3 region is CASSIPGGGNTIYF. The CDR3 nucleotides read TGTGCCAGCAGTATACCAGGGGGTGGAAACACCATATATTTT.

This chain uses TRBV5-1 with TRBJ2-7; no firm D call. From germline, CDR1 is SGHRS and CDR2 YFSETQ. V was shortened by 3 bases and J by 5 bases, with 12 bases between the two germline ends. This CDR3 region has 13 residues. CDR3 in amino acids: CASSSIPKDEQYF. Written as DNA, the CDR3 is TGCGCCAGCAGCTCTATCCCTAAAGACGAGCAGTACTTC. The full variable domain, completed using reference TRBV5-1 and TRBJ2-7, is KAGVTQTPRYLIKTRGQQVTLSCSPISGHRSVSWYQQTPGQGLQFLFEYFSETQRNKGNFPGRFSGRQFSNSRSEMNVSTLELGDSALYLCASSSIPKDEQYFGPGTRLTVT.

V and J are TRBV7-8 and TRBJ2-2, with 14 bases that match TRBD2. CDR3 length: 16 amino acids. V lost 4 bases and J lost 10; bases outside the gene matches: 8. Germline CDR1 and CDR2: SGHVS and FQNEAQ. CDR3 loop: CASSYRLAGGPEELFF. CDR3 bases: TGTGCCAGCAGCTACCGACTAGCGGGAGGGCCTGAGGAGCTGTTTTTT.

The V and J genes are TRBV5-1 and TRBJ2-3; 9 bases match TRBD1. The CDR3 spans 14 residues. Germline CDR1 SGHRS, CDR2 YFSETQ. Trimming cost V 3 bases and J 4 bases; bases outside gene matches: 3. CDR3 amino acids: CASSSRTGADTQYF. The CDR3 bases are TGCGCCAGCAGCTCGCGGACAGGGGCAGATACGCAGTATTTT.

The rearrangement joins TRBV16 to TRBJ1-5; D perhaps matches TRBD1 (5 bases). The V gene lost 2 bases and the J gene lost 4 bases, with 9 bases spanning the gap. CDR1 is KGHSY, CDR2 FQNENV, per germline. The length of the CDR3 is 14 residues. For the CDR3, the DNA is TGTGCCAGCAGCCAAGGACACCGAAATCAGCCCCAGCATTTT. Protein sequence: CASSQGHRNQPQHF.